This T cell receptor (beta chain) was sequenced during a study of blood T cell repertoires in COVID-19. Turning to the study itself: Material from acute and convalescent COVID-19 was sourced from the United States, Italy and Spain. T cells, B-cell-depleted T cells, or PBMCs supplied cDNA or gDNA.

Per the study methods: Reference gene primer amplification gave estimated nucleated cell counts. Some clones are missing from TCRdb's copy, which holds only in-frame ones; the method was immunoSEQ multiplex PCR. The DNA gave D and trimming, while V, J and clone size come from that table. This sample carries 200,000 to 300,000 clones, roughly 86% of them seen once, and the ten largest clones take about 10%. The CDR3 has 13 residues. V lost 2 bases and J lost 8, with 12 bases in between. In germline, CDR1 is KGHSH, CDR2 LQKENI. The sequenced sample consisted of peripheral blood. The receptor's source is a man between 40 and 49 years old who had recovered from COVID-19. This chain links TRBV18 with TRBJ1-2; a weak D match, TRBD1 (5 bases). The chain's CDR3 is CASSPDGGSGYTF. CDR3 bases: TGTGCCAGCTCACCAGACGGGGGGTCAGGCTACACCTTC.